A selection of T cell receptor beta chains follows, all from one sample in a study of T cell responses to AZD1222 COVID-19 vaccine. Assay: immunoSEQ multiplex PCR; the TCRdb copy retains only in-frame clones and omits some. Of under 200,000 clones listed, approximately 90% are singletons. Sequences were derived from peripheral blood, sampled 28 days after the second AZD1222 dose. These receptors were taken from an adult who received the AZD1222 COVID-19 vaccine. The CDR3 runs from the conserved cysteine through the conserved F or W. Each record gives: J gene, CDR3 length, clone size, V gene, D gene, CDR3 DNA, CDR3 protein. A D gene is named only where the DNA matches it firmly. Size tells how often a clone was seen (once, few, many) or the class of an expanded clone, and some rows leave it out.

j_gene: TRBJ2-7
len: 19
abundance: .
v_gene: TRBV4-1
d_gene: .
CDR3nt: TGCGCCAGCAGCCAAGAGGTGGCCCAGGACGGGAGAAAATCCTACGAGCAGTACTTC
CDR3aa: CASSQEVAQDGRKSYEQYF

j_gene: TRBJ2-7
len: 14
abundance: .
v_gene: TRBV5-1
d_gene: .
CDR3nt: TGCGCCAGCAGCTTGCTTACTAGCATAAACGAGCAGTACTTC
CDR3aa: CASSLLTSINEQYF

j_gene: TRBJ2-5
len: 14
abundance: .
v_gene: TRBV9
d_gene: TRBD2
CDR3nt: TGTGCCAGCAAGGGGACTAGCGGGGAAGAGACCCAGTACTTC
CDR3aa: CASKGTSGEETQYF

j_gene: TRBJ2-2
len: 16
abundance: once
v_gene: TRBV9
d_gene: TRBD2
CDR3nt: TGTGCCAGCAGCGGCCTAGCGGGAGGTTTTACCGGGGAGCTGTTTTTT
CDR3aa: CASSGLAGGFTGELFF

j_gene: TRBJ2-7
len: 13
abundance: .
v_gene: TRBV12-3/TRBV12-4
d_gene: .
CDR3nt: TGTGCCAGCAGTTTAGTCCAGCTACACGAGCAGTACTTC
CDR3aa: CASSLVQLHEQYF

j_gene: TRBJ2-7
len: 15
abundance: .
v_gene: TRBV5-1
d_gene: TRBD2
CDR3nt: TGCGCCAGCAGCTCAGGACTAGCGGGAGATGAAAAGCAGTACTTC
CDR3aa: CASSSGLAGDEKQYF

j_gene: TRBJ2-1
len: 12
abundance: .
v_gene: TRBV19
d_gene: .
CDR3nt: TGTGCCAGTAGTGTCTCTTTTAATGAGCAGTTCTTC
CDR3aa: CASSVSFNEQFF

j_gene: TRBJ2-5
len: 11
abundance: .
v_gene: TRBV10-3
d_gene: .
CDR3nt: TGTGCCATCAGTGAGGGAGAGACCCAGTACTTC
CDR3aa: CAISEGETQYF

j_gene: TRBJ1-1
len: 14
abundance: .
v_gene: TRBV9
d_gene: .
CDR3nt: TGTGCCAGCAGCGTAGACGGGGGGAACACTGAAGCTTTCTTT
CDR3aa: CASSVDGGNTEAFF

j_gene: TRBJ1-3
len: 13
abundance: .
v_gene: TRBV6-5
d_gene: .
CDR3nt: TGTGCCAGCAGTAGGGGATCTGGAAACACCATATATTTT
CDR3aa: CASSRGSGNTIYF

j_gene: TRBJ2-7
len: 13
abundance: .
v_gene: TRBV6-5
d_gene: .
CDR3nt: TGTGCCAGCCAGACGACTTGGTCCTACGAGCAGTACTTC
CDR3aa: CASQTTWSYEQYF

j_gene: TRBJ2-7
len: 13
abundance: .
v_gene: TRBV28
d_gene: TRBD1
CDR3nt: TGTGCCAGCAGGACAGGGGGGGTCTACGAGCAGTACTTC
CDR3aa: CASRTGGVYEQYF

j_gene: TRBJ2-7
len: 14
abundance: .
v_gene: TRBV7-8
d_gene: .
CDR3nt: TGTGCCAGCAGCCTTCGGACAGCTCCCTACGAGCAGTACTTC
CDR3aa: CASSLRTAPYEQYF

j_gene: TRBJ1-1
len: 13
abundance: .
v_gene: TRBV19
d_gene: .
CDR3nt: TGTGCCAGTAGTATAGGATCGAACACTGAAGCTTTCTTT
CDR3aa: CASSIGSNTEAFF

j_gene: TRBJ2-1
len: 15
abundance: .
v_gene: TRBV24-1
d_gene: TRBD2
CDR3nt: TGTGCCACCACCCCGTGGACTAGCGGGATCAATGAGCAGTTCTTC
CDR3aa: CATTPWTSGINEQFF

j_gene: TRBJ2-7
len: 14
abundance: .
v_gene: TRBV6-5
d_gene: TRBD1
CDR3nt: TGTGCCAGCACCCCCCGGGACAGGGGGTCCGAGCAGTACTTC
CDR3aa: CASTPRDRGSEQYF

j_gene: TRBJ2-7
len: 16
abundance: .
v_gene: TRBV11-2
d_gene: TRBD2
CDR3nt: TGTGCCAGCAGCCCCAGGGCGACTAGCGGGAGGGAGGAGCAGTACTTC
CDR3aa: CASSPRATSGREEQYF

j_gene: TRBJ1-3
len: 14
abundance: .
v_gene: TRBV5-1
d_gene: .
CDR3nt: TGCGCCAGCAGCTTGGGGACCTCTGGAAACACCATATATTTT
CDR3aa: CASSLGTSGNTIYF

j_gene: TRBJ2-2
len: 15
abundance: .
v_gene: TRBV20-1
d_gene: TRBD2
CDR3nt: TGCAGTGCTAGTGTTAGCGGGAGGGCAACCGGGGAGCTGTTTTTT
CDR3aa: CSASVSGRATGELFF

j_gene: TRBJ1-2
len: 15
abundance: .
v_gene: TRBV7-6
d_gene: .
CDR3nt: TGTGCCAGCAGCCCCTCCGGGACAACTTCTATAGGCTACACCTTC
CDR3aa: CASSPSGTTSIGYTF

j_gene: TRBJ1-5
len: 17
abundance: .
v_gene: TRBV5-8
d_gene: .
CDR3nt: TGTGCCGGCAGCCTCCTTGTGCAGGGTGGGAACAATCAGCCCCAGCATTTT
CDR3aa: CAGSLLVQGGNNQPQHF

j_gene: TRBJ2-7
len: 13
abundance: .
v_gene: TRBV4-1
d_gene: TRBD1
CDR3nt: TGCGCCAGCAGCCCTTGGACAGGGTACGAGCAGTACTTC
CDR3aa: CASSPWTGYEQYF

j_gene: TRBJ1-2
len: 15
abundance: .
v_gene: TRBV3-1/TRBV3-2
d_gene: TRBD1
CDR3nt: TGTGCCAGCAGCCAAGGACAGGGGGCCTACTATGGCTACACCTTC
CDR3aa: CASSQGQGAYYGYTF